The clone carrying this T cell receptor (beta chain) appeared once. What it binds is not known. The data were taken from a study of radiotherapy plus CTLA-4 blockade in lung cancer. Broader study findings: Expansion of tumor-derived TCR clones was observed in blood after radiotherapy plus ipilimumab.

The assay was immunoSEQ multiplex PCR, and TCRdb's table has in-frame clones only and misses some. In the table there are about 62,000 clones, 77% of which are singletons. Patients had chemo-refractory metastatic non-small-cell lung cancer and received focal radiation plus CTLA-4 blockade that used ipilimumab. The receptor comes from a human donor with non-small cell lung cancer who had a complete response to radiotherapy plus ipilimumab. Source: peripheral blood, taken from a patient treated with radiotherapy plus ipilimumab.

In nucleotides, the CDR3 is TGCGCCAGCAGCCAAGGCCCTCCGGGACAGACTAACTATGGCTACACCTTC. It encodes CASSQGPPGQTNYGYTF. This chain joins TRBV4-3 and TRBJ1-2, with 7 bases matching TRBD1. Trimming removed 1 base from V and 0 bases from J; junction bases left unmatched: 8. Per germline, CDR1 LGHNA and CDR2 YSLEER. The CDR3 covers 17 residues.